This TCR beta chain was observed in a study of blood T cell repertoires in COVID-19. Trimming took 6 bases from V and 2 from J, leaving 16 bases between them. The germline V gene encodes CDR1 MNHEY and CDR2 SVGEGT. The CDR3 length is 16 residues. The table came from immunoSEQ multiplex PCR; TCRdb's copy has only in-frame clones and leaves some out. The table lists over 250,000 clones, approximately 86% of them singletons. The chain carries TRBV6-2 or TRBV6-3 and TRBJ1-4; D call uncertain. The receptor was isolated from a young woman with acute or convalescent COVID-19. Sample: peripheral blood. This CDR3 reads CASSPERLPTNEKLFF. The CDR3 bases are TGTGCCAGCAGCCCCGAGAGATTACCTACTAATGAAAAACTGTTTTTT.